This TCR beta chain comes out of a study of blood T cell repertoires in COVID-19. The wider study: From the United States, Italy and Spain came samples of acute and convalescent COVID-19.

Under the authors' procedure: Estimation of nucleated cell counts was performed using reference gene primer amplification. TCRdb keeps only in-frame clones here, not all; method: immunoSEQ multiplex PCR. V and J calls and clone size are as listed in that table; D and trimming were resolved from the DNA. This table has around 57,000 clones, around nine tenths appearing once. The source of this sequence is a man in his fifties or sixties with acute or convalescent COVID-19. Sequences were obtained from peripheral blood.

CDR3 coding DNA: TGTGCCAGCAGTTTAACTAGCGGCCAAGAGACCCAGTACTTC. It yields the protein CASSLTSGQETQYF. The V call is TRBV27, the J call TRBJ2-5, with 8 bases aligning to TRBD2. J was trimmed by 1 base and V by 2 bases; bases with no gene match: 0. CDR1 and CDR2 (germline): MNHEY, SMNVEV (reference sequence). This CDR3 has 14 residues.